These T cell receptor beta chains were read from a single sample in a study of blood T cell repertoires in COVID-19. TCRdb's copy holds only in-frame clones and misses some; the assay was immunoSEQ multiplex PCR. The repertoire holds roughly 200,000 clones, with just under 90% as singletons. The sequenced material came from PBMCs or T cells enriched from blood (not recorded which). These receptors were collected from a man aged 30 to 39 who had recovered from COVID-19. CDR3s include the opening cysteine and the closing phenylalanine or tryptophan. Each record gives: J gene, D gene, clone size, V gene, CDR3 protein, CDR3 DNA. D genes are given only for firm matches. Part of the rows lack a size; the others show once, few, many or a class for expanded clones.

j_call: TRBJ2-4; d_call: -; clone_size: once; v_call: TRBV28; cdr3_aa: CASSPLTGGKNIQYF; cdr3_nt: TGTGCCAGCAGTCCGCTTACAGGTGGCAAAAACATTCAGTACTTC
j_call: TRBJ1-6; d_call: TRBD1; clone_size: -; v_call: TRBV12-3/TRBV12-4; cdr3_aa: CATAGGYNSPLHF; cdr3_nt: TGTGCCACCGCAGGGGGCTATAATTCACCCCTCCACTTT
j_call: TRBJ2-1; d_call: TRBD2; clone_size: -; v_call: TRBV9; cdr3_aa: CASSVKSGRGYNEQFF; cdr3_nt: TGTGCCAGCAGCGTAAAGAGCGGGAGGGGTTACAATGAGCAGTTCTTC
j_call: TRBJ2-2; d_call: -; clone_size: -; v_call: TRBV10-3; cdr3_aa: CATTPGSLTGELFF; cdr3_nt: TGTGCCACCACTCCCGGGAGTCTTACCGGGGAGCTGTTTTTT
j_call: TRBJ1-1; d_call: -; clone_size: -; v_call: TRBV6-5; cdr3_aa: CASLMNTEAFF; cdr3_nt: TGTGCCAGCTTAATGAACACTGAAGCTTTCTTT
j_call: TRBJ1-1; d_call: -; clone_size: few; v_call: TRBV10-3; cdr3_aa: CAISEPGLAANTEAFF; cdr3_nt: TGTGCCATCAGTGAGCCCGGACTGGCCGCGAACACTGAAGCTTTCTTT
j_call: TRBJ2-7; d_call: -; clone_size: once; v_call: TRBV29-1; cdr3_aa: CSVGWGVGYEQYF; cdr3_nt: TGCAGCGTTGGATGGGGGGTCGGCTACGAGCAGTACTTC
j_call: TRBJ1-1; d_call: -; clone_size: once; v_call: TRBV2; cdr3_aa: CASSTQGNTEAFF; cdr3_nt: TGTGCCAGCTCAACCCAGGGGAACACTGAAGCTTTCTTT
j_call: TRBJ1-3; d_call: -; clone_size: few; v_call: TRBV29-1; cdr3_aa: CSVAHSVSGNTIYF; cdr3_nt: TGCAGCGTTGCTCACAGTGTCTCTGGAAACACCATATATTTT
j_call: TRBJ2-7; d_call: -; clone_size: -; v_call: TRBV21-1; cdr3_aa: CASSRDRERVYEQYF; cdr3_nt: TGTGCCAGCAGTCGGGACAGGGAACGAGTCTACGAGCAGTACTTC
j_call: TRBJ2-3; d_call: TRBD1; clone_size: -; v_call: TRBV19; cdr3_aa: CASSIGDRGYDTQYF; cdr3_nt: TGTGCCAGTAGTATTGGCGACAGGGGATACGATACGCAGTATTTT
j_call: TRBJ2-5; d_call: TRBD2; clone_size: -; v_call: TRBV14; cdr3_aa: CASSQDRRLAVQETQYF; cdr3_nt: TGTGCCAGCAGCCAAGATAGGCGACTAGCGGTACAAGAGACCCAGTACTTC
j_call: TRBJ1-1; d_call: TRBD1; clone_size: -; v_call: TRBV5-1; cdr3_aa: CASSPDRGQGNTEAFF; cdr3_nt: TGCGCCAGCAGCCCAGACAGGGGGCAGGGGAACACTGAAGCTTTCTTT
j_call: TRBJ2-7; d_call: -; clone_size: once; v_call: TRBV6-2/TRBV6-3; cdr3_aa: CASSYIRVSYEQYF; cdr3_nt: TGTGCCAGCAGTTACATAAGAGTATCCTACGAGCAGTACTTC
j_call: TRBJ2-7; d_call: TRBD1; clone_size: once; v_call: TRBV4-3; cdr3_aa: CASSQGTGEPYEQYF; cdr3_nt: TGCGCCAGCAGCCAAGGGACAGGCGAGCCCTACGAGCAGTACTTC
j_call: TRBJ1-2; d_call: TRBD1; clone_size: few; v_call: TRBV2; cdr3_aa: CASSGRGSRIVYGYTF; cdr3_nt: TGTGCCAGCTCAGGCAGGGGGAGTAGGATCGTCTACGGCTACACCTTC
j_call: TRBJ2-7; d_call: -; clone_size: -; v_call: TRBV11-2; cdr3_aa: CASSLGLAAPHEQYF; cdr3_nt: TGTGCCAGCAGCTTAGGGCTCGCTGCTCCGCACGAGCAGTACTTC
j_call: TRBJ2-1; d_call: -; clone_size: -; v_call: TRBV5-4; cdr3_aa: CASSLASEQFF; cdr3_nt: TGTGCCAGCAGCTTGGCCAGTGAGCAGTTCTTC
j_call: TRBJ1-2; d_call: TRBD1; clone_size: -; v_call: TRBV5-6; cdr3_aa: CASSHPGQGIYGYTF; cdr3_nt: TGTGCCAGCAGCCACCCGGGACAGGGAATTTATGGCTACACCTTC
j_call: TRBJ2-1; d_call: TRBD2; clone_size: -; v_call: TRBV9; cdr3_aa: CASSPGGLAGVYYNEQFF; cdr3_nt: TGTGCCAGCAGCCCCGGGGGACTAGCGGGAGTTTACTACAATGAGCAGTTCTTC
j_call: TRBJ1-5; d_call: -; clone_size: -; v_call: TRBV30; cdr3_aa: CAWSAGPGNQPQHF; cdr3_nt: TGTGCCTGGAGTGCAGGGCCTGGGAATCAGCCCCAGCATTTT
j_call: TRBJ1-1; d_call: TRBD1; clone_size: -; v_call: TRBV11-2; cdr3_aa: CASSPGQGGNTEAFF; cdr3_nt: TGTGCCAGCAGCCCTGGACAGGGTGGGAACACTGAAGCTTTCTTT
j_call: TRBJ1-5; d_call: -; clone_size: -; v_call: TRBV7-8; cdr3_aa: CASSLGGQLNQPQHF; cdr3_nt: TGTGCCAGCAGCTTAGGGGGACAACTCAATCAGCCCCAGCATTTT
j_call: TRBJ2-2; d_call: TRBD2; clone_size: -; v_call: TRBV25-1; cdr3_aa: CASSDRGGSNTGELFF; cdr3_nt: TGTGCCAGCAGTGACCGGGGGGGTTCGAACACCGGGGAGCTGTTTTTT
j_call: TRBJ1-5; d_call: -; clone_size: -; v_call: TRBV21-1; cdr3_aa: CASSKGQRNNQPQHF; cdr3_nt: TGTGCCAGCAGCAAGGGACAACGGAACAATCAGCCCCAGCATTTT
j_call: TRBJ2-7; d_call: TRBD1; clone_size: -; v_call: TRBV5-5; cdr3_aa: CASSLAVVWQGAGEQYF; cdr3_nt: TGTGCCAGCAGCTTGGCTGTAGTATGGCAGGGGGCAGGCGAGCAGTACTTC